This TCR beta chain is drawn from a study of T cell repertoires in cytomegalovirus infection. Study details: It can be stated that public TCR beta signatures indicated CMV infection as well as a matching HLA type. Study observations and caveats: The ex vivo response was dominated by HLA-C-restricted CMV-specific TCR beta clonotypes. Cumulative public TCR beta family frequency identified CMV carriers with the relevant HLA.

CDR3 length equals 16 residues. Germline V gene data show CDR1 as SNHLY and CDR2 as FYNNEI. V dropped 2 bases and J dropped 9 bases, with 17 bases sitting between them. Regarding this clonotype: Its target is unknown.

One entry per CDR3 protein, called by TCRdb with MiXCR from the reads. The sample consists of just under 550,000 distinct CDR3 sequences, roughly 29% of them appearing once. Sequenced: PBMCs. This sequence was found in a human donor in good health (CMV status not recorded). Some clones in this sample may be carry-over from other donors' samples. The chain carries TRBV2 and TRBJ1-6; the D gene is possibly TRBD1 (6 bases). In DNA form, the CDR3 reads TGTGCCAGCAGTGAAAGAAGGACAGTCGCCCTTTCACCCCTCCACTTT. Translating it yields CASSERRTVALSPLHF.